Presented here are 2 T cell receptor beta chains from one specimen sequenced in a study of T cell repertoires in aging, cancer and after chemotherapy. Multiplex touch-down PCR with TRB-A/B primers amplified rearranged V-D-J TRB sequences. TCRdb re-called the multiplex PCR reads through MiXCR, storing one row per CDR3 protein. The table includes about 13,000 distinct CDR3 sequences, 25% detected once. TCR beta rearrangements were amplified from peripheral blood genomic DNA. The sample taken for sequencing was blood. The source of these receptors is a human donor in good health.

This sequence joins TRBV15 and TRBJ2-3; the D is unclear. The CDR3 covers 15 residues. The V end lost 0 bases, the J end lost 2 bases, and 9 bases lay between the germline ends. The germline CDR1 and CDR2 sequences are LNHNV and YYDKDF (reference sequence). The CDR3 reads CATSRDPWPTDTQYF. CDR3 nucleotide sequence: TGTGCCACCAGCAGAGATCCGTGGCCCACAGATACGCAGTATTTT.

This clonotype occurred a few times. The CDR3 sequence is CAWSIQASGQETQYF. CDR3 in DNA: TGTGCCTGGAGTATTCAGGCTAGCGGGCAAGAGACCCAGTACTTC. The rearrangement joins TRBV30 to TRBJ2-5; TRBD2 aligns across 8 bases. Germline-derived CDR1 and CDR2 are GTSNPN and SVGIG (reference sequence). This CDR3 is built from 15 residues. V lost 2 bases to trimming and J lost 2 bases; unmatched junction nucleotides: 7.